This is a list of T cell receptor beta chains from one sample in a study. The method was immunoSEQ multiplex PCR; TCRdb's version includes in-frame clones alone and lacks a portion of them. The table shows around 50,000 clones, with roughly 93% occurring only once. Specimen: PBMCs. These receptors were taken from a middle-aged man with rheumatoid arthritis. Each CDR3 is given with its conserved first and last residue. A D gene is named only where the DNA matches it firmly. A clone size is listed for some rows: how often the clone was seen (once, few, many), or a class if it is expanded.

d_gene: .
abundance: .
j_gene: TRBJ1-2
v_gene: TRBV14
CDR3nt: TGTGCCAGCAGCCAAGCGGGATCCGGAGGGTATGGCTACACCTTC
CDR3aa: CASSQAGSGGYGYTF

d_gene: TRBD2
abundance: .
j_gene: TRBJ2-7
v_gene: TRBV6-2/TRBV6-3
CDR3nt: TGTGCCAGCAGCCCCTCTAGCGGGAGGCCCTCCTACGAGCAGTACTTC
CDR3aa: CASSPSSGRPSYEQYF

d_gene: .
abundance: .
j_gene: TRBJ2-3
v_gene: TRBV18
CDR3nt: TGTGCCAGCTCACCATATAAGTCTCGCACAGATACGCAGTATTTT
CDR3aa: CASSPYKSRTDTQYF

d_gene: .
abundance: .
j_gene: TRBJ1-1
v_gene: TRBV5-8
CDR3nt: TGTGCCAGTTCGACCCGAAGGGGCCACCTTGAAGCTTTCTTT
CDR3aa: CASSTRRGHLEAFF

d_gene: .
abundance: .
j_gene: TRBJ2-7
v_gene: TRBV29-1
CDR3nt: TGCAGCGTCGGAGTCGGGGTATCCTACGAGCAGTACTTC
CDR3aa: CSVGVGVSYEQYF

d_gene: .
abundance: .
j_gene: TRBJ1-5
v_gene: TRBV20-1
CDR3nt: TGCAGTGCTAGTACGGCGGGGCCGGACAATCAGCCCCAGCATTTT
CDR3aa: CSASTAGPDNQPQHF

d_gene: .
abundance: .
j_gene: TRBJ2-1
v_gene: TRBV7-8
CDR3nt: TGTGCCAGCAGCTTAGCGACGGGTACCTACAATGAGCAGTTCTTC
CDR3aa: CASSLATGTYNEQFF

d_gene: TRBD1
abundance: .
j_gene: TRBJ2-7
v_gene: TRBV2
CDR3nt: TGTGCCAGCAGTCAAACAGGGGCCGAGCAGTACTTC
CDR3aa: CASSQTGAEQYF

d_gene: .
abundance: .
j_gene: TRBJ1-4
v_gene: TRBV7-9
CDR3nt: TGTGCCAGCAGCTTAATGCTCGTCCGGGGTCCAGCAACTAATGAAAAACTGTTTTTT
CDR3aa: CASSLMLVRGPATNEKLFF

d_gene: TRBD1
abundance: .
j_gene: TRBJ2-7
v_gene: TRBV30
CDR3nt: TGTGCCTGGAGGGGGACAGTAGCGTACGAGCAGTACTTC
CDR3aa: CAWRGTVAYEQYF

d_gene: .
abundance: .
j_gene: TRBJ1-1
v_gene: TRBV5-8
CDR3nt: TGTGCCAGCAGCTCGCACAGGTGGACTGAAGCTTTCTTT
CDR3aa: CASSSHRWTEAFF

d_gene: TRBD2
abundance: .
j_gene: TRBJ2-7
v_gene: TRBV11-2
CDR3nt: TGTGCCAGCAGCCAGCTGGGTCTAGCGGGGAAGCGCGAGCAGTACTTC
CDR3aa: CASSQLGLAGKREQYF

d_gene: TRBD1
abundance: once
j_gene: TRBJ2-5
v_gene: TRBV7-6
CDR3nt: TGTGCCAGCAGCCACAGGGGTGAAGGAGAGACCCAGTACTTC
CDR3aa: CASSHRGEGETQYF